The sequence of this T cell receptor beta chain was determined in a study of PD-L1 blockade in urothelial cancer. The length of the CDR3 is 14 residues. The J segment lost 3 bases and the V segment lost 3 bases, leaving 1 base of the junction unmatched. CDR1 is MNHNS, CDR2 SASEGT, per germline. The method was immunoSEQ multiplex PCR; TCRdb's version includes in-frame clones alone and lacks a portion of them. The sample includes under 55,000 clones, about 87% of them seen just once. J is TRBJ1-5 and V is TRBV6-1; 8 nucleotides align to TRBD1. The source is a man aged 40-55 years with urothelial cancer. Sequences were derived from PBMCs, sampled around atezolizumab (anti-PD-L1) treatment. Here the CDR3 reads CASSEQGANQPQHF. For the CDR3, the DNA is TGTGCCAGCAGTGAGCAGGGGGCCAATCAGCCCCAGCATTTT.